Shown below are 20 T cell receptor beta chains from a single sample sequenced in a study of radiotherapy plus CTLA-4 blockade in lung cancer. The data were produced by immunoSEQ multiplex PCR, yet TCRdb's version contains in-frame clones alone and is incomplete. This sample has approximately 60,000 clones, with 60% to 80% found just once. Here the sequenced sample was peripheral blood, taken from a patient treated with radiotherapy plus ipilimumab. The receptors were sampled from a human donor with non-small cell lung cancer who had a complete response to radiotherapy plus ipilimumab.

There are a few counts of this clone. CDR3 residues: CASSSQTHRVGYGYTF. CDR3 coding DNA: TGTGCCAGCAGTTCGCAAACCCACAGGGTGGGGTATGGCTACACCTTC. V usage is TRBV27 and J usage is TRBJ1-2, with D possibly TRBD1 on 6 matching bases. CDR3 length equals 16 residues. Trimming took off 4 bases at V and 5 bases at J, with 20 bases between the two ends. Germline V gene data show CDR1 as MNHEY and CDR2 as SMNVEV (reference sequence).

The rearrangement joins TRBV5-8 to TRBJ2-3; unclear D gene. Germline V gives CDR1 SGHTS, CDR2 YDEGEE. V lost 1 base and J 3 bases, leaving 12 bases between the germline ends. The CDR3 is 15 residues long. The CDR3 is CASSLFSLGTDTQYF. The CDR3 nucleotides read TGTGCCAGCAGCTTGTTCAGCCTCGGAACAGATACGCAGTATTTT.

The V call is TRBV5-1, the J call TRBJ1-1, with a weak D call TRBD1 (6 bases). This CDR3 contains 14 residues. Germline V gene lookup returns CDR1 SGHRS and CDR2 YFSETQ. The V and J ends lost 2 bases and 4 bases respectively, with 12 bases between them. This CDR3 reads CASSLGGLSTEAFF. The DNA for the CDR3 is TGCGCCAGCAGCTTAGGGGGTCTCAGCACTGAAGCTTTCTTT.

The chain employs TRBV2 and TRBJ2-7; D possibly corresponds to TRBD2 (7 bases). V lost 3 bases, J lost 3 bases, and 12 bases lay in between. The CDR3 runs 14 residues. CDR1 SNHLY and CDR2 FYNNEI come from the germline V gene. This CDR3 reads CASSEVGGGYEQYV. Written as DNA, the CDR3 is TGTGCCAGCAGTGAGGTAGGGGGGGGCTACGAGCAGTACGTC.

The chain links TRBV21-1 to TRBJ1-5; the table's D call, TRBD1, has no DNA check behind it. TRBV21-1 is classified as a pseudogene. CDR3 length: 17 residues. CDR3 nucleotide sequence: TGTGCCAGCAGCAAAAGGCCGGACAGGGATAGCAATCAGCCCCAGCATTTT. Encoded protein: CASSKRPDRDSNQPQHF.

The chain links TRBV28 to TRBJ2-7; 9 bases align to TRBD1. CDR1 is MDHEN and CDR2 is SYDVKM in the germline V gene. V shed 5 bases and J 3 bases; nucleotides not matched to a gene: 8. CDR3 length: 15 amino acids. The CDR3 coding sequence is TGTGCCAGCAGTACTCCGACAGGGGGGGTCTACGAGCAGTACTTC. Protein: CASSTPTGGVYEQYF. Supplemented by reference TRBV28 and TRBJ2-7, the full variable domain reads DVKVTQSSRYLVKRTGEKVFLECVQDMDHENMFWYRQDPGLGLRLIYFSYDVKMKEKGDIPEGYSVSREKKERFSLILESASTNQTSMYLCASSTPTGGVYEQYFGPGTRLTVT.

The chain carries TRBV6-1 and TRBJ1-5; 8 bases map to TRBD1. The V segment lost 4 bases and the J segment 7 bases; nucleotides outside the gene matches: 9. The germline CDR1 and CDR2 sequences are MNHNS and SASEGT. CDR3 size: 15 residues. The CDR3 region is CASSVAGQVNQPQHF. As DNA, the CDR3 is TGTGCCAGCAGTGTAGCGGGACAGGTCAACCAGCCCCAGCATTTT.

This sequence joins TRBV27 and TRBJ2-2, with D perhaps matching TRBD1 or TRBD2 (6 bases each). From germline, CDR1 is MNHEY and CDR2 SMNVEV (reference sequence). V lost 2 bases and J lost 1, with 14 bases in between. This CDR3 contains 17 residues. The CDR3 loop is CASSLPRGGGNTGELFF. The CDR3 nucleotides read TGTGCCAGCAGTTTACCCCGCGGAGGGGGGAACACCGGGGAGCTGTTTTTT.

The chain recombines TRBV7-8 with TRBJ1-5; the D is unclear. Trimming pared 2 bases from V and 0 bases from J, leaving 8 bases between. This CDR3 is built from 15 residues. CDR1 SGHVS and CDR2 FQNEAQ come from the germline V gene. The CDR3 DNA reads TGTGCCAGCAGCTTATTTACGGGTAGCAATCAGCCCCAGCATTTT. Its protein product is CASSLFTGSNQPQHF.

This chain links TRBV29-1 with TRBJ2-5; TRBD2 might be the D (6 bases). Germline V CDR1 and CDR2: SQVTM, ANQGSEA. The V end was cut by 7 bases, the J end by 2 bases, with 17 bases between. This CDR3 region has 14 residues. The CDR3 loop is CSARRDPRQETQYF. The DNA for the CDR3 is TGCAGCGCCAGGCGGGATCCAAGGCAAGAGACCCAGTACTTC.

This clone has a handful of counts. The chain joins TRBV18 to TRBJ1-3; D not resolved. The CDR3 covers 14 residues. The V and J ends lost 3 bases and 1 base respectively, with 7 bases between them. The V gene's germline CDR1 is KGHSH and CDR2 LQKENI. CDR3 residues: CASSPGLSGNTIYF. Written as DNA, the CDR3 is TGTGCCAGCTCACCCGGGTTATCTGGAAACACCATATATTTT.

The chain employs TRBV7-6 and TRBJ2-1; no definite D call. The CDR3 is 12 amino acids. Trimming cost V 4 bases and J 4 bases, with 5 bases left between them. Germline V gives CDR1 SGHVS, CDR2 FNYEAQ. The CDR3: CASSSKYNEQFF. The DNA for the CDR3 is TGTGCCAGCAGCTCGAAGTACAATGAGCAGTTCTTC.

The sample holds a few counts of this clone. The same CDR3 is also encoded by other DNA sequences in this sample. CDR3 DNA: TGTGCCACCAGCTGGACAGTCCAAGAGACCCAGTACTTC. It is translated as CATSWTVQETQYF. The chain is built from TRBV15 and TRBJ2-5; tentatively, D is TRBD1 (6 bases). The CDR3 consists of 13 residues. The V end lost 5 bases, the J end lost 1 base, and 8 bases lay between the germline ends. Per the germline V gene, CDR1 is LNHNV and CDR2 is YYDKDF (reference sequence).

V usage is TRBV5-4 and J usage is TRBJ2-2, with 10 bases matching TRBD1. This CDR3 has 16 amino acids. The V and J ends lost 4 bases and 7 bases, in that order; junction bases with no gene match: 10. Germline CDR1 reads SGHNT; CDR2 reads YYREEE (reference sequence). Here the CDR3 DNA reads TGTGCCAGCAGCAAAGGTGGGACAGGGGAAAACGGGGAGCTGTTTTTT. This sequence encodes CASSKGGTGENGELFF.

The chain uses TRBV18 and TRBJ1-1; no clear D gene. The CDR3 contains 13 residues. Germline V CDR1 and CDR2: KGHSH, LQKENI. Trimming pared 4 bases from V and 1 base from J, leaving 7 bases between. The CDR3 bases are TGTGCCAGCTCACATACATGGAACACTGAAGCTTTCTTT. Amino acid sequence: CASSHTWNTEAFF.

The chain combines TRBV6-4 with TRBJ1-2, with 8 nucleotides matching TRBD1. There are 13 residues in the CDR3. The trim removed 5 bases at V and 3 bases at J, leaving 2 bases unmatched. Looked up from germline, CDR1 is MRHNA and CDR2 is SNTAGT. This chain's CDR3 is CASSLTGDYGYTF. The DNA for the CDR3 is TGTGCCAGCAGTTTGACAGGGGACTATGGCTACACCTTC.

The rearrangement joins TRBV11-2 to TRBJ1-1; the D gene is possibly TRBD1 (6 bases). V lost 1 base and J lost 0, with 6 bases in between. Germline CDR1 is SGHAT and CDR2 is FQNNGV. The CDR3 contains 14 residues. As DNA, the CDR3 is TGTGCCAGCAGCTTAGCAGGGGTGAACACTGAAGCTTTCTTT. It encodes CASSLAGVNTEAFF.

The table lists this clone with a few counts. This chain connects TRBV5-6 to TRBJ2-7; D is unresolved. The CDR3 is made up of 12 amino acids. Per the germline V gene, CDR1 is SGHDT and CDR2 is YYEEEE. V lost 0 bases and J lost 7, with 8 bases in between. The CDR3, as DNA: TGTGCCAGCAGCTTGGCACCGCTTGAGCAGTACTTC. This sequence encodes CASSLAPLEQYF. The full variable domain, with the rest looked up from reference TRBV5-6 and TRBJ2-7, is DAGVTQSPTHLIKTRGQQVTLRCSPKSGHDTVSWYQQALGQGPQFIFQYYEEEERQRGNFPDRFSGHQFPNYSSELNVNALLLGDSALYLCASSLAPLEQYFGPGTRLTVT.

The chain uses TRBV6-5 and TRBJ2-2; 7 bases are a match to TRBD2. In germline, CDR1 is MNHEY, CDR2 SVGAGI. This CDR3 spans 14 amino acids. J lost 4 bases, V lost 5 bases, and 4 bases had no gene match. CDR3 in amino acids: CASSTGLSTGELFF. The CDR3 DNA sequence: TGTGCCAGCAGTACGGGACTATCCACCGGGGAGCTGTTTTTT.

The gene calls are TRBV18 and TRBJ2-3, with D perhaps matching TRBD2 (5 bases). The CDR3 length is 12 residues. The V and J ends lost 4 bases and 5 bases respectively, with 7 bases between them. Germline values: CDR1 KGHSH, CDR2 LQKENI. The CDR3: CASSRGEDTQYF. CDR3 nucleotides: TGTGCCAGCTCACGGGGAGAAGATACGCAGTATTTT.